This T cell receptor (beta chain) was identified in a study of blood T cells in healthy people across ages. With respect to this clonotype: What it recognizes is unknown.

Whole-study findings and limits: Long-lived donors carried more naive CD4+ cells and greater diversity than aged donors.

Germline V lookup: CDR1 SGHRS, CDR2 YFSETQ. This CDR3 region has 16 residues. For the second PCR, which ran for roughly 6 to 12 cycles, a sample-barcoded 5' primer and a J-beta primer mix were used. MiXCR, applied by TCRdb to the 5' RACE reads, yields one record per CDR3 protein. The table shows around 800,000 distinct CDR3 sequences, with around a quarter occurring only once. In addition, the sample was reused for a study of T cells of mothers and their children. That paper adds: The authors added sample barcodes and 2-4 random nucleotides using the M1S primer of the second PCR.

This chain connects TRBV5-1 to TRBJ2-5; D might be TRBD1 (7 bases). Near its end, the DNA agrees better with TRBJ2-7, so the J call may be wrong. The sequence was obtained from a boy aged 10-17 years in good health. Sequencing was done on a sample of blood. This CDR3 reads CASRPQGTSLTYEQYF. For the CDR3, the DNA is TGCGCCAGCAGACCACAGGGGACTTCTTTAACCTACGAGCAGTACTTC.